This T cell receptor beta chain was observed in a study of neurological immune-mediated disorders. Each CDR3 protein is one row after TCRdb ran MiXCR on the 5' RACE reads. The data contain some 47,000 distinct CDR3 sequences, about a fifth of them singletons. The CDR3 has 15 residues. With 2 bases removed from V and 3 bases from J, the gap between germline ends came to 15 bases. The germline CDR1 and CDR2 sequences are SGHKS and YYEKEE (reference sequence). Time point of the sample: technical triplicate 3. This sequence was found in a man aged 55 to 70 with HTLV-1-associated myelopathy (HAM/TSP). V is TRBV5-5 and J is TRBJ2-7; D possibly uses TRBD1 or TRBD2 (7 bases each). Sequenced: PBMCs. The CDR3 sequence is CASSFDPGGGYEQYF. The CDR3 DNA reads TGTGCCAGCAGCTTTGACCCAGGGGGGGGCTACGAGCAGTACTTC.